The clone carrying this TCR beta chain is deemed large. Its antigen is not identified. V was pared by 8 bases and J by 4 bases, with 14 bases between. The CDR3 consists of 13 residues. Germline V gene sequence: CDR1 MNHEY, CDR2 SMNVEV (reference sequence). The data derive from a study of chemoradiotherapy in HPV16-positive cancers. Findings of the study overall: HPV-responsive T-cell expansion during chemoradiotherapy was linked to improved recurrence-free survival in HPV16-positive patients.

Assay: immunoSEQ multiplex PCR; the TCRdb copy retains only in-frame clones and omits some. The sample records approximately 9,000 clones, roughly 70% being singletons. This receptor was identified in a human donor with HPV-associated anogenital cancer. The sequenced sample was tumor tissue, obtained from a patient who underwent chemoradiotherapy. The chain combines TRBV27 with TRBJ1-1; D is possibly TRBD1 (6 bases). The CDR3 region has the DNA TGTGCCAGCCATGTGAGCAGGGGCACTGAAGCTTTCTTT. The encoded protein is CASHVSRGTEAFF.